This TCR beta chain was sequenced during a study of PD-L1 blockade in urothelial cancer. Study-wide context: The study recovered a median of roughly 140,000 T cells per blood sample.

Spike-ins of synthetic TCR analog templates went into each PCR. Produced via immunoSEQ multiplex PCR; TCRdb's table is partial and in-frame only. The sample lists under 100,000 clones, 82% seen once, with more than 9% in the top ten. Looked up from germline, CDR1 is SGHTA and CDR2 is FQGNSA. The CDR3 has 13 amino acids. Trimming at V came to 4 bases and at J to 7 bases, leaving 4 bases not matched to a gene. The gene calls are TRBV7-2 and TRBJ1-1; 9 bases agree with TRBD1. The TCR comes from a man between 65 and 80 years old with urothelial cancer. The sample here was PBMCs, taken around atezolizumab (anti-PD-L1) treatment. In nucleotides, the CDR3 is TGTGCCAGCAGCTCATGGGGACAGGGTGAAGCTTTCTTT. This sequence encodes CASSSWGQGEAFF.